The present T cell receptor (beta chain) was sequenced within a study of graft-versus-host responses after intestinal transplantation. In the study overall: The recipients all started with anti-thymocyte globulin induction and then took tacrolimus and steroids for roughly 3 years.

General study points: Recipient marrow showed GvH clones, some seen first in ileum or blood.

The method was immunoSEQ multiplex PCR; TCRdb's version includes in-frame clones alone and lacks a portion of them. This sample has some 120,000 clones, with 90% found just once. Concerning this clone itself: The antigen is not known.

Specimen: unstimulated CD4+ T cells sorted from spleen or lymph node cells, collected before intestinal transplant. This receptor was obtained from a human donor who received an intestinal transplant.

This CDR3 reads CASTVRDRLYEQYF. Written as DNA, the CDR3 is TGTGCCAGCACGGTCCGGGACAGGCTCTACGAGCAGTACTTC. The rearrangement links TRBV6-6 to TRBJ2-7; 8 bases align to TRBD1. Germline CDR1 MNHNY, CDR2 SVGAGI (reference sequence). Trimming cost V 7 bases and J 3 bases; bases outside gene matches: 8. The CDR3 sequence is 14 residues long.